The clone carrying this TCR beta chain was seen a few times. Sample-barcoded 5' priming and a J-beta primer mix drove a second PCR of roughly 7 to 11 cycles. TCRdb itself ran the 5' RACE reads through MiXCR, one entry per CDR3 protein. The sample yields roughly 1,000,000 distinct CDR3 sequences, approximately 25% seen once. This record comes from a study of blood T cells in healthy people across ages. Study-level information: Per two T cells, template switching captured roughly one barcoded beta molecule.

The CDR3 has 16 amino acids. V was trimmed by 2 bases and J by 2 bases, leaving 15 bases between them. Germline CDR1 is MGHRA and CDR2 is YSYEKL. This sample was shared with a second study, whose subject was T cells of mothers and their children. From that report: Over 8 million reads per mother and 2.5 million to 3 million per child were obtained.

V and J are TRBV4-1 and TRBJ2-5, with D perhaps assigned TRBD1 or TRBD2 (6 bases each). This clonotype was obtained from a girl aged 2 to 10 in good health. Material: blood. The CDR3 here is CASSQQGSGLQETQYF. The DNA for the CDR3 is TGCGCCAGCAGCCAACAGGGGTCGGGACTTCAAGAGACCCAGTACTTC.